This TCR beta chain was identified during a study of T cells in Graves' hyperthyroidism and ophthalmopathy. Overall study results and limits: Ophthalmopathy got predicted by the model a median around six months before its onset.

There were TCR beta CDR3 regions amplified from RNA transcripts. RT-PCR in the first round (using the HTBI primer set) targeted the TCR CDR3. In TCRdb, the multiplex PCR reads were re-called with MiXCR into one record per CDR3 protein. The sample records over 250,000 distinct CDR3 sequences, approximately 20% being singletons. Germline-derived CDR1 and CDR2 are SNHLY and FYNNEI. This CDR3 contains 18 residues. Trimming removed 3 bases from V and 0 bases from J; junction bases left unmatched: 5. Ten or more counts support this clonotype. No antigen is known for it. The sequenced material came from blood. J is TRBJ2-5 and V is TRBV2; 15 bases match TRBD2. This clonotype was obtained from a man aged 25-45 years with Graves' ophthalmopathy. The CDR3 DNA is TGTGCCAGCAGTGAGGGACTAGCGGGAGGAGGGTACCAAGAGACCCAGTACTTC. Protein product: CASSEGLAGGGYQETQYF. Filled out from reference TRBV2 and TRBJ2-5, the complete variable domain reads EPEVTQTPSHQVTQMGQEVILRCVPISNHLYFYWYRQILGQKVEFLVSFYNNEISEKSEIFDDQFSVERPDGSNFTLKIRSTKLEDSAMYFCASSEGLAGGGYQETQYFGPGTRLLVL.